This record concerns one T cell receptor (beta chain) sequence. Its antigen remains unidentified. V was pared by 0 bases and J by 1 base, with 12 bases between. CDR1 and CDR2 from the germline V gene are SQVTM and ANQGSEA. The CDR3 length is 15 residues. This entry belongs to a study of blood T cells in healthy people across ages. Study results and caveats: Versus aged donors, long-lived donors had higher diversity and more naive CD4+ cells.

Sample-barcoded 5' priming and a J-beta primer mix drove a second PCR of roughly 7 to 11 cycles. One entry per CDR3 protein results from TCRdb running MiXCR on the 5' RACE reads. The sample has some 1.4 million distinct CDR3 sequences; around two fifths are singletons. Source material: blood. The rearrangement uses TRBV29-1 and TRBJ1-1; D gene unclear. The source of this sequence is a woman between 18 and 29 years old in good health. CDR3 residues: CSVEDRLNPNTEAFF. In nucleotides, the CDR3 is TGCAGCGTTGAAGATCGCCTAAATCCGAACACTGAAGCTTTCTTT.